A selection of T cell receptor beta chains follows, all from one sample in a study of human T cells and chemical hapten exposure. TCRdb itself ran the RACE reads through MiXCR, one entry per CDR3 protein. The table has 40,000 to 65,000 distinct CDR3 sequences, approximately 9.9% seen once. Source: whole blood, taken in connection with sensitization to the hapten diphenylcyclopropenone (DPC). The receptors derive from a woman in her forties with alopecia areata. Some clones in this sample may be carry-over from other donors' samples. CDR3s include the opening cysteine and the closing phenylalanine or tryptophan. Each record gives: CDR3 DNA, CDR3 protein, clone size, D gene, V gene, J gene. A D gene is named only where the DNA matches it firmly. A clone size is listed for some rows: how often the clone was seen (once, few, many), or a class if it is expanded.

cdr3_nt: TGTGCCAGCAGCTTAGGGCCCCCCACTACTAGCGGGGGGGGTCTGGATACGCAGTATTTT
cdr3_aa: CASSLGPPTTSGGGLDTQYF
clone_size: few
d_call: TRBD2
v_call: TRBV7-9
j_call: TRBJ2-3

cdr3_nt: TGCGCCAGCAGCCAGGCTAGGAGGAACTATGGCTACACCTTC
cdr3_aa: CASSQARRNYGYTF
clone_size: few
d_call: NA
v_call: TRBV4-1
j_call: TRBJ1-2

cdr3_nt: TGTGCCAGCAGTTACTCGCTAGCGGGAGGCTATGAGCAGTTCTTC
cdr3_aa: CASSYSLAGGYEQFF
clone_size: many
d_call: TRBD2
v_call: TRBV6-5
j_call: TRBJ2-1

cdr3_nt: TGTGCCACCACGCACGGGCGTGCCACAGATACGCAGTATTTT
cdr3_aa: CATTHGRATDTQYF
clone_size: few
d_call: NA
v_call: TRBV24-1
j_call: TRBJ2-3

cdr3_nt: TGCAGTGCTTGGGGACTAGCGGGAGAGGGGACAGATACGCAGTATTTT
cdr3_aa: CSAWGLAGEGTDTQYF
clone_size: NA
d_call: TRBD2
v_call: TRBV20-1
j_call: TRBJ2-3

cdr3_nt: TGCGCCAGTGGCCCCGGGACAGCCGCTAGCACAGATACGCAGTATTTT
cdr3_aa: CASGPGTAASTDTQYF
clone_size: few
d_call: TRBD1
v_call: TRBV5-1
j_call: TRBJ2-3

cdr3_nt: TGTGCCAGCAGCTTAGGACTTTACACTGAAGCTTTCTTT
cdr3_aa: CASSLGLYTEAFF
clone_size: NA
d_call: NA
v_call: TRBV11-3
j_call: TRBJ1-1

cdr3_nt: TGCAGTGCTAAGCGACTCTACGAGCAGTACTTC
cdr3_aa: CSAKRLYEQYF
clone_size: few
d_call: NA
v_call: TRBV20-1
j_call: TRBJ2-7

cdr3_nt: TGTGCCAGCAGCGCCAAGACAGGGGGCGAGGGGGATACGCAGTATTTT
cdr3_aa: CASSAKTGGEGDTQYF
clone_size: few
d_call: TRBD1
v_call: TRBV9
j_call: TRBJ2-3

cdr3_nt: TGTGCCAGCAGTTTACCCTCCTACGAGCAGTACTTC
cdr3_aa: CASSLPSYEQYF
clone_size: few
d_call: NA
v_call: TRBV28
j_call: TRBJ2-7

cdr3_nt: TGTGCCAGCAGTTACTCGACTTTCGCAGGGGTCGGCACCGGGGAGCTGTTTTTT
cdr3_aa: CASSYSTFAGVGTGELFF
clone_size: NA
d_call: NA
v_call: TRBV6-2/TRBV6-3
j_call: TRBJ2-2

cdr3_nt: TGCAGTGCTAGAGTCCGTCAGTCACCCCTCCACTTT
cdr3_aa: CSARVRQSPLHF
clone_size: many
d_call: NA
v_call: TRBV20-1
j_call: TRBJ1-6

cdr3_nt: TGCGCCAGCAGCTTGGCTGGGCAGTACAATGAGCAGTTCTTC
cdr3_aa: CASSLAGQYNEQFF
clone_size: few
d_call: NA
v_call: TRBV5-1
j_call: TRBJ2-1

cdr3_nt: TGTGCCCGTTCCAAGGGCTCGGTAGATACGCAGTATTTT
cdr3_aa: CARSKGSVDTQYF
clone_size: NA
d_call: NA
v_call: TRBV30
j_call: TRBJ2-3

cdr3_nt: TGCAGCATCAACGGAGCGGGAGGGACCACAGATACGCAGTATTTT
cdr3_aa: CSINGAGGTTDTQYF
clone_size: few
d_call: TRBD2
v_call: TRBV29-1
j_call: TRBJ2-3

cdr3_nt: TGTGCCAGCAGCTTAGCCGGGACCCACACCGGGGAGCTGTTTTTT
cdr3_aa: CASSLAGTHTGELFF
clone_size: NA
d_call: NA
v_call: TRBV11-2
j_call: TRBJ2-2

cdr3_nt: TGTGCCAGCAGCCTTCGGACTAGCGGGATCAACCAAGAGACCCAGTACTTC
cdr3_aa: CASSLRTSGINQETQYF
clone_size: many
d_call: TRBD2
v_call: TRBV13
j_call: TRBJ2-5

cdr3_nt: TGCAGCGTTGTCGTGGGGAATTCACCCCTCCACTTT
cdr3_aa: CSVVVGNSPLHF
clone_size: NA
d_call: NA
v_call: TRBV29-1
j_call: TRBJ1-6

cdr3_nt: TGTGCCAGCTCACCACGGCTCCGAGCGGAAGAGACCCAGTACTTC
cdr3_aa: CASSPRLRAEETQYF
clone_size: NA
d_call: NA
v_call: TRBV18
j_call: TRBJ2-5

cdr3_nt: TGCAGCGGTGGCAGCCCGAACACCGGGGAGCTGTTTTTT
cdr3_aa: CSGGSPNTGELFF
clone_size: NA
d_call: NA
v_call: TRBV29-1
j_call: TRBJ2-2

cdr3_nt: TGTGCCAGCAGCCATCTCTCGGGACTAGCGGGAGGGCTAAGCGAGCAGTACTTC
cdr3_aa: CASSHLSGLAGGLSEQYF
clone_size: many
d_call: TRBD2
v_call: TRBV3-1
j_call: TRBJ2-7

cdr3_nt: TGTGCCAGCAGCCCGGACAGTCGTATCGGCTACACCTTC
cdr3_aa: CASSPDSRIGYTF
clone_size: many
d_call: NA
v_call: TRBV7-9
j_call: TRBJ1-2

cdr3_nt: TGTGCCAGCAGCCCTCGACAGTACAATGAGCAGTTCTTC
cdr3_aa: CASSPRQYNEQFF
clone_size: many
d_call: NA
v_call: TRBV11-2
j_call: TRBJ2-1

cdr3_nt: TGCAGCGTCGCGGACAGGGTAGCTTTCTTT
cdr3_aa: CSVADRVAFF
clone_size: NA
d_call: TRBD1
v_call: TRBV29-1
j_call: TRBJ1-1

cdr3_nt: TGCGCCAGCAGTGAGACCAGCGGGAGTAACTACAATGAGCAGTTCTTC
cdr3_aa: CASSETSGSNYNEQFF
clone_size: few
d_call: TRBD2
v_call: TRBV10-1
j_call: TRBJ2-1

cdr3_nt: TGTGCCAGCAGTACAGGCGAGCATAATGAGCAGTTCTTC
cdr3_aa: CASSTGEHNEQFF
clone_size: few
d_call: NA
v_call: TRBV28
j_call: TRBJ2-1

cdr3_nt: TGTGCCACCCTCAGTTTATTGGGACACCCCTACAATGAGCAGTTCTTC
cdr3_aa: CATLSLLGHPYNEQFF
clone_size: many
d_call: NA
v_call: TRBV28
j_call: TRBJ2-1

cdr3_nt: TGCAGTGCTACCCGACGGGGGACAGGGGTTCACAATGAGCAGTTCTTC
cdr3_aa: CSATRRGTGVHNEQFF
clone_size: many
d_call: TRBD1
v_call: TRBV20-1
j_call: TRBJ2-1

cdr3_nt: TGCGCCAGCAGCCAATTGACAGCCAACTATGGCTACACCTTC
cdr3_aa: CASSQLTANYGYTF
clone_size: NA
d_call: NA
v_call: TRBV4-1
j_call: TRBJ1-2

cdr3_nt: TGTGCCAGCAGACAGGGGTGGAATCAGCCCCAGCATTTT
cdr3_aa: CASRQGWNQPQHF
clone_size: many
d_call: TRBD1
v_call: TRBV6-5
j_call: TRBJ1-5

cdr3_nt: TGTGCCAGCAGTACCCTGGGGGAAACCGGGGAGCTGTTTTTT
cdr3_aa: CASSTLGETGELFF
clone_size: many
d_call: NA
v_call: TRBV28
j_call: TRBJ2-2

cdr3_nt: TGTGCCAGCAGCTTAGGAGAAGGACAGGATAGGAATGAGCAGTTCTTC
cdr3_aa: CASSLGEGQDRNEQFF
clone_size: NA
d_call: TRBD1
v_call: TRBV7-6
j_call: TRBJ2-1

cdr3_nt: TGCGCCAGCAGTGAAGGACGGAACACTGAAGCTTTCTTT
cdr3_aa: CASSEGRNTEAFF
clone_size: few
d_call: NA
v_call: TRBV10-1
j_call: TRBJ1-1

cdr3_nt: TGCGCCAGCAGCCAAGGGGGCAGATCGATGGCTAATGAAAAACTGTTTTTT
cdr3_aa: CASSQGGRSMANEKLFF
clone_size: NA
d_call: NA
v_call: TRBV4-1
j_call: TRBJ1-4

cdr3_nt: TGCAGTGCTAGAGAACTGGGGAGAGACAATCAGCCCCAGCATTTT
cdr3_aa: CSARELGRDNQPQHF
clone_size: many
d_call: NA
v_call: TRBV20-1
j_call: TRBJ1-5

cdr3_nt: TGTGCCAGCAGCCCTGGGACTTTGAACACCGGGGAGCTGTTTTTT
cdr3_aa: CASSPGTLNTGELFF
clone_size: few
d_call: NA
v_call: TRBV28
j_call: TRBJ2-2

cdr3_nt: TGTGCCAGCTCCCCTAGACAGGCCGTCTCTGGAAACACCATATATTTT
cdr3_aa: CASSPRQAVSGNTIYF
clone_size: few
d_call: NA
v_call: TRBV18
j_call: TRBJ1-3

cdr3_nt: TGTGCCAGCAGTTATACAGGGAGGCAGCCCCAGCATTTT
cdr3_aa: CASSYTGRQPQHF
clone_size: few
d_call: NA
v_call: TRBV6-2/TRBV6-3
j_call: TRBJ1-5

cdr3_nt: TGTGCCAGCAGCACCGGACAGGGCTTCACAGATACGCAGTATTTT
cdr3_aa: CASSTGQGFTDTQYF
clone_size: few
d_call: TRBD1
v_call: TRBV5-5
j_call: TRBJ2-3

cdr3_nt: TGCAGCGTTGAAGTTACAGAACGCACAGATACGCAGTATTTT
cdr3_aa: CSVEVTERTDTQYF
clone_size: NA
d_call: NA
v_call: TRBV29-1
j_call: TRBJ2-3

cdr3_nt: TGTGCCATCAGTGAGGGGGCCCTAGACCAAGAGACCCAGTACTTC
cdr3_aa: CAISEGALDQETQYF
clone_size: few
d_call: NA
v_call: TRBV10-3
j_call: TRBJ2-5

cdr3_nt: TGCGCCAGCAGCCAAGTTTTGAGGGAACAGGGTAACACCGGGGAGCTGTTTTTT
cdr3_aa: CASSQVLREQGNTGELFF
clone_size: NA
d_call: NA
v_call: TRBV4-1
j_call: TRBJ2-2

cdr3_nt: TGTGCCAGCAGCTTACGATACTCGGGGACCGGAGAAAAACTGTTTTTT
cdr3_aa: CASSLRYSGTGEKLFF
clone_size: few
d_call: NA
v_call: TRBV11-2
j_call: TRBJ1-4

cdr3_nt: TGTGCCAGCAGTCAGGGCGTTACAGAGGCAGACATTCAGTACTTC
cdr3_aa: CASSQGVTEADIQYF
clone_size: many
d_call: NA
v_call: TRBV7-2
j_call: TRBJ2-4

cdr3_nt: TGTGCCAGCAAACCTCTACCCAGGGCCCCCTACGAGCAGTACTTC
cdr3_aa: CASKPLPRAPYEQYF
clone_size: many
d_call: NA
v_call: TRBV2
j_call: TRBJ2-7

cdr3_nt: TGTGCCAGCAGTACACGACAGGGGGTAGACACTGAAGCTTTCTTT
cdr3_aa: CASSTRQGVDTEAFF
clone_size: few
d_call: TRBD1
v_call: TRBV6-6
j_call: TRBJ1-1

cdr3_nt: TGTGCAAGTCGCCTCCGGACAGAAAATTCACCCCTCCACTTT
cdr3_aa: CASRLRTENSPLHF
clone_size: few
d_call: NA
v_call: TRBV12-2
j_call: TRBJ1-6

cdr3_nt: TGTGCCACCAGTGATTCACGGACAGGGGAGAACACTGAAGCTTTCTTT
cdr3_aa: CATSDSRTGENTEAFF
clone_size: NA
d_call: TRBD1
v_call: TRBV24-1
j_call: TRBJ1-1

cdr3_nt: TGTGCCAGCAGGGGGACAAGTACCGTGCATGAAGCTTTCTTT
cdr3_aa: CASRGTSTVHEAFF
clone_size: many
d_call: NA
v_call: TRBV12-3/TRBV12-4
j_call: TRBJ1-1

cdr3_nt: TGCAGCGTTGCCCAGGGAATTACAACTAATGAAAAACTGTTTTTT
cdr3_aa: CSVAQGITTNEKLFF
clone_size: many
d_call: NA
v_call: TRBV29-1
j_call: TRBJ1-4

cdr3_nt: TGTGCCTACGCTTGGCCAGAACGGAACACCGGGGAGCTGTTTTTT
cdr3_aa: CAYAWPERNTGELFF
clone_size: NA
d_call: NA
v_call: TRBV24-1
j_call: TRBJ2-2

cdr3_nt: TGTGCCAGCAGCCACGGAGGGGCAGGCGAGCAGTACTTC
cdr3_aa: CASSHGGAGEQYF
clone_size: NA
d_call: NA
v_call: TRBV7-8
j_call: TRBJ2-7

cdr3_nt: TGTGCCAGCAGCCCCCAAGGCAGGGGATTGAGCGGCTACACCTTC
cdr3_aa: CASSPQGRGLSGYTF
clone_size: NA
d_call: NA
v_call: TRBV7-9
j_call: TRBJ1-2

cdr3_nt: TGTGCCATCAGTGAGGAGGACTGGGATGAGCAGTTCTTC
cdr3_aa: CAISEEDWDEQFF
clone_size: few
d_call: NA
v_call: TRBV10-3
j_call: TRBJ2-1